This record concerns one T cell receptor beta chain sequence. Its specificity is unknown. MiXCR was run by TCRdb on the reads, yielding one entry per CDR3 protein. The table shows about 890,000 distinct CDR3 sequences, with about 33% occurring only once. The CDR3 is made up of 18 amino acids. Germline assignment: CDR1 MGHRA and CDR2 YSYEKL. Between the trimmed V and J ends, which lost 0 bases and 0 bases, there was a span of 15 bases. This sample was included in a study of T cell repertoires in cytomegalovirus infection. As for the study in general: Peptides in the study included HLA-C-restricted and HLA-B-restricted CMV epitopes. Study results and limitations: Summed frequency of public TCR beta families distinguished CMV carriers with the relevant HLA. Clonotype analysis showed dominance of the ex vivo response by HLA-C-restricted CMV-specific TCR beta clonotypes.

The TCR was taken from a human donor in good health (CMV status not recorded). Some clones in this sample may be carry-over from other donors' samples. The source was cultured CD8+ T cells from PBMCs, collected from culture after CMV antigen stimulation. This chain links TRBV4-1 with TRBJ2-1; D might be TRBD1 (6 bases). The CDR3 loop is CASSQDPGALSSYNEQFF. CDR3 sequence (DNA): TGCGCCAGCAGCCAAGATCCAGGGGCTTTGAGCTCCTACAATGAGCAGTTCTTC.